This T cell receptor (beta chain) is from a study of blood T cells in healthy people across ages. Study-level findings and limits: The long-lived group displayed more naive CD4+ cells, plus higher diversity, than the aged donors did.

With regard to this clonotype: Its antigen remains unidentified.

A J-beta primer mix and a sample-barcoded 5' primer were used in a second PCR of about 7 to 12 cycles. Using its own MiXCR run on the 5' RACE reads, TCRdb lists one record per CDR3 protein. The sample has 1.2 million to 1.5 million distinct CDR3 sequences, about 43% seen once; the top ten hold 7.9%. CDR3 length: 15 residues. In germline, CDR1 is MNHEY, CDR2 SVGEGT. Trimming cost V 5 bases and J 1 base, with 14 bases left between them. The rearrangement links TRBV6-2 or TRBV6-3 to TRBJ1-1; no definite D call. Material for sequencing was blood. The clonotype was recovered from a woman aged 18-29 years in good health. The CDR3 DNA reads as TGTGCCAGCAGTGGGTCGGGCAGGCGGAACACTGAAGCTTTCTTT. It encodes CASSGSGRRNTEAFF.